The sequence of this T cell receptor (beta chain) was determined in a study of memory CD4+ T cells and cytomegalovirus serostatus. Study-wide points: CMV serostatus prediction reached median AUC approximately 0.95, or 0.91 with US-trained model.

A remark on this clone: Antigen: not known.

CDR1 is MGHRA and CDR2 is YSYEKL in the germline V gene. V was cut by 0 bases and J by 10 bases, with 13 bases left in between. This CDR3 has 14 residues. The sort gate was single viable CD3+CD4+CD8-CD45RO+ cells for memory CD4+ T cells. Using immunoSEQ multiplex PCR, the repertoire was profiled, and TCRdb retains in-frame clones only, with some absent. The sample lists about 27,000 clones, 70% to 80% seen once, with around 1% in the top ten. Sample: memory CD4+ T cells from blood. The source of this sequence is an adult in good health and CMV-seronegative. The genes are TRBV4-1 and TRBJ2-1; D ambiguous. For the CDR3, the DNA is TGCGCCAGCAGCCAAGACCCAGGACCTAGGGAGCAGTTCTTC. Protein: CASSQDPGPREQFF.